These T cell receptor beta chains were read from a single sample in a study of T cell responses to AZD1222 COVID-19 vaccine. TCRdb's copy holds only in-frame clones and misses some; the assay was immunoSEQ multiplex PCR. The table has around 99,000 clones, 70% to 90% seen once. Specimen: peripheral blood, collected on day 0 of AZD1222 vaccination. These receptors were obtained from an adult in good health. Both conserved end residues are part of each CDR3. The D gene is left open where the match is weak. Only part of the rows carry a size: once, few, many, or a class if the clone is expanded.

V gene	D gene	clone size	J gene	CDR3 DNA	CDR3 protein
TRBV5-6	.	once	TRBJ2-7	TGTGCCAGCCCCTTCTCCCTAACGAGACAACTTTACGAGCAGTACTTC	CASPFSLTRQLYEQYF
TRBV5-4	.	.	TRBJ1-1	TGTGCCAGCAGCTTGGCCATCGGGGGGCTTTTTCCTGAAGCTTTCTTT	CASSLAIGGLFPEAFF
TRBV5-1	.	.	TRBJ1-2	TGCGCCAGCAGCTTGGGGCAGGCCAATAGGGGCTACACCTTC	CASSLGQANRGYTF
TRBV5-1	TRBD1	.	TRBJ1-4	TGCGCCAGCAGCCCGGACAGGGGAGGTGAAAAACTGTTTTTT	CASSPDRGGEKLFF
TRBV4-2	TRBD2	.	TRBJ2-2	TGTGCCAGCAGCCACATTCGGGGACTAGCGGTCACCGGGGAGCTGTTTTTT	CASSHIRGLAVTGELFF
TRBV7-8	.	once	TRBJ1-3	TGTGCCAGCAGCTTAGGGCTGCTTGGGGGAAACACCATATATTTT	CASSLGLLGGNTIYF
TRBV4-1	TRBD1	.	TRBJ1-6	TGCGCCAGCAGCCCATCCGCCCACAGGGGTTGGGGTTCACCCCTCCACTTT	CASSPSAHRGWGSPLHF
TRBV7-2	TRBD1	.	TRBJ1-3	TGTGCCAGCAGCTCCCAGAGGGGGCGCGGAAACACCATATATTTT	CASSSQRGRGNTIYF
TRBV19	.	.	TRBJ1-1	TGTGCCAGTAGTATAACCACCCCCACTGAAGCTTTCTTT	CASSITTPTEAFF
TRBV5-1	TRBD1	.	TRBJ1-4	TGCGCCAGCAGCTTGGAGGGGGCAGGGATTGAAAAACTGTTTTTT	CASSLEGAGIEKLFF
TRBV29-1	.	.	TRBJ1-2	TGCAGCGTTGAGGGGGGTCAGGGCTATGGCTACACCTTC	CSVEGGQGYGYTF
TRBV5-6	.	.	TRBJ2-1	TGTGCCAGCAGCTTGGCGCGGAGGGAGTTCTTC	CASSLARREFF
TRBV5-4	TRBD2	.	TRBJ2-7	TGTGCCAGCAGCTTCCTAGCGGGGGGCTACGAGCAGTACTTC	CASSFLAGGYEQYF
TRBV6-5	.	.	TRBJ1-4	TGTGCCAGCAGTTACTCCGCCACTTGGGAAAAACTGTTTTTT	CASSYSATWEKLFF
TRBV27	.	.	TRBJ1-2	TGTGCCAGCAGTTTAAGGCGGAACTATGGCTACACCTTC	CASSLRRNYGYTF
TRBV19	.	.	TRBJ1-1	TGTGCCAGTGAGTCGGGCACTGAAGCTTTCTTT	CASESGTEAFF
TRBV19	TRBD1	.	TRBJ2-6	TGTGCCAGTAGTGTCCCAACAGGGGGCTCTGGGGCCAACGTCCTGACTTTC	CASSVPTGGSGANVLTF
TRBV7-2	.	.	TRBJ2-5	TGTGCCAGCAGCTTAAAAGTCCAAGAGACCCAGTACTTC	CASSLKVQETQYF
TRBV19	.	.	TRBJ1-1	TGTGCCAGTAGTATCCAGGGGACCGGCGGTGAAGCTTTCTTT	CASSIQGTGGEAFF
TRBV7-9	.	.	TRBJ1-1	TGTGCCAGCAGCAAAACAGGGTTGAACACTGAAGCTTTCTTT	CASSKTGLNTEAFF
TRBV2	.	once	TRBJ2-5	TGTGCCAGCAGTGGAGCGGGTGGGCTTAAAGAGACCCAGTACTTC	CASSGAGGLKETQYF
TRBV19	.	.	TRBJ1-1	TGTGCCAGTGCATACAGGGTCGGCACTGAAGCTTTCTTT	CASAYRVGTEAFF
TRBV6-6	TRBD1	.	TRBJ1-1	TGTGCCAGCAGTTACCCGGACAGGGGCAACACTGAAGCTTTCTTT	CASSYPDRGNTEAFF
TRBV6-5	TRBD1	.	TRBJ1-2	TGTGCCAGCACCTCAGGGGGGCGAAACTATGGCTACACCTTC	CASTSGGRNYGYTF
TRBV5-1	TRBD1	.	TRBJ2-3	TGCGCCAGCAGCCGTGGGGACAGGGGACGTTCAGATACGCAGTATTTT	CASSRGDRGRSDTQYF
TRBV7-2	.	.	TRBJ2-1	TGTGCCAGCATTATGTTGCCAGCCTTAACCTACAATGAGCAGTTCTTC	CASIMLPALTYNEQFF
TRBV29-1	.	once	TRBJ2-7	TGCAGCGTCCTCAATTCCTACGAGCAGTACTTC	CSVLNSYEQYF
TRBV18	.	.	TRBJ2-3	TGTGCCAGCTCACCCGACGGGAAAGAAACAGATACGCAGTATTTT	CASSPDGKETDTQYF
TRBV7-2	.	.	TRBJ2-7	TGTGCCAGCAGCTTAGCTCTCACCCTAGTGCAACCCTACGAGCAGTACTTC	CASSLALTLVQPYEQYF
TRBV27	TRBD2	once	TRBJ2-5	TGTGCCAGCAGCCGGGGGGGCCCAGAGACCCAGTACTTC	CASSRGGPETQYF
TRBV21-1	.	.	TRBJ1-1	TGTGCCAGCAGCAAAGGGGGGGACCGAGGACAGACCGGCACTGAAGCTTTCTTT	CASSKGGDRGQTGTEAFF
TRBV28	.	.	TRBJ1-3	TGTGCCAGCAGTCCCCAATTTCAGCCTTCTGGAAACACCATATATTTT	CASSPQFQPSGNTIYF
TRBV6-5	.	.	TRBJ1-2	TGTGCCAGCAGTTACTTACCGAGAGCTAACTATGGCTACACCTTC	CASSYLPRANYGYTF
TRBV7-2	.	.	TRBJ1-3	TGTGCCAGCACAGGTGGAAACACCATATATTTT	CASTGGNTIYF
TRBV12-3/TRBV12-4	.	once	TRBJ1-2	TGTGCCAGCAGTTTGGCGACAGGCTATGGCTACACCTTC	CASSLATGYGYTF
TRBV5-1	.	.	TRBJ1-3	TGCGCCAGCAGTGATGGCAGGGGTGACTCTGGAAACACCATATATTTT	CASSDGRGDSGNTIYF
TRBV27	.	.	TRBJ1-6	TGTGCCAGCAGTTTATCGGCAGGGTATTCACCCCTCCACTTT	CASSLSAGYSPLHF
TRBV6-5	.	.	TRBJ2-2	TGTGCCAGCAGTCGTGGGAGCGCCACCGGGGAGCTGTTTTTT	CASSRGSATGELFF
TRBV7-3	TRBD1	.	TRBJ2-3	TGTGCCAGCAGCTCAACTACAGGGGGCCTCCGTGGAAATACGCAGTATTTT	CASSSTTGGLRGNTQYF
TRBV13	TRBD1	.	TRBJ2-5	TGTGCCAGCAGCCTCCCGGGACAGGGACAAGAGACCCAGTACTTC	CASSLPGQGQETQYF
TRBV18	TRBD1	.	TRBJ1-2	TGTGCCAGCTCACCTCTAGACGGGACAGGGGAACGCGGCTACACCTTC	CASSPLDGTGERGYTF
TRBV2	.	once	TRBJ1-2	TGTGCCAGCAGTGGTGACCGCCTCTATGGCTACACCTTC	CASSGDRLYGYTF